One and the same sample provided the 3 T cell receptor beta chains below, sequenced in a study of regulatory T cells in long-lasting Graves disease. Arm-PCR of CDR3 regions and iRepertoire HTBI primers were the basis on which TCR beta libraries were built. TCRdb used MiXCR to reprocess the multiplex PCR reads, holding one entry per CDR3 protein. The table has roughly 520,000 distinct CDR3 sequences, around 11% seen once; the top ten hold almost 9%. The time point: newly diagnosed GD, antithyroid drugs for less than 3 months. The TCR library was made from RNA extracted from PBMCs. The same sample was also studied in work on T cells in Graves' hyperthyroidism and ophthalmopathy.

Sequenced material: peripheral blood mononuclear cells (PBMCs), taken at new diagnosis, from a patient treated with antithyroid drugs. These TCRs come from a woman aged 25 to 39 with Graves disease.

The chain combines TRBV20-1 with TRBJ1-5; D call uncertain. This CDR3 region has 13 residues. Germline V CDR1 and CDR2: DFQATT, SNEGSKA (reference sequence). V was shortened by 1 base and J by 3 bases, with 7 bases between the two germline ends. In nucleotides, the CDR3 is TGCAGTGCTAGAGTGTACAACAATCAGCCCCAGCATTTT. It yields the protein CSARVYNNQPQHF.

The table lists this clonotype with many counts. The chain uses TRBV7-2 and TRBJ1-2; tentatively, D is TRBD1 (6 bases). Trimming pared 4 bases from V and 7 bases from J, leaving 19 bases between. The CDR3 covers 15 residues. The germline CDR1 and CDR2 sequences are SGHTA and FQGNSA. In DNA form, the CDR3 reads TGTGCCAGCAGCTCCCTTCCGGGACAAAGTGGTGGCTACACCTTC. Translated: CASSSLPGQSGGYTF.

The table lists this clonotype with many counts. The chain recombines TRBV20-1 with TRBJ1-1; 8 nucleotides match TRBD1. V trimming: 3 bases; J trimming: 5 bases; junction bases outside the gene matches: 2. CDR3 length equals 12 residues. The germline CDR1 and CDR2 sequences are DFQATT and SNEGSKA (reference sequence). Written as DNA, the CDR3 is TGCAGTGCTAGGCAGGGGGCGACTGAAGCTTTCTTT. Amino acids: CSARQGATEAFF.